Shown below are 28 T cell receptor beta chains from a single sample sequenced in a study of T cell clonality in common variable immunodeficiency. Clones were sequenced by immunoSEQ multiplex PCR, and TCRdb holds only the in-frame ones, with some missing. The data list approximately 81,000 clones, none observed once; 0.75% to 1% falls to the top ten. Sequencing used peripheral blood mononuclear cells. The receptors here all came from a person between 18 and 75 years old in good health.

This clone came up a few times. The read comes to an end 3 residues before the CDR3 does, leaving the germline J gene to fill in the end. This rearrangement joins TRBV11-3 to TRBJ2-1; maybe TRBD2 (5 bases). Germline V CDR1 and CDR2: SGHNT, YENEEA. CDR3 size: 15 residues. Trimming shortened V by 5 bases and J by 0 bases, and 11 bases separated the two germline ends. The covered CDR3 bases are TGTGCCAGCAGCCCGCGGAGGAGCTCCTACAATGAG. It is translated as CASSPRRSSYNE. The full CDR3 protein is CASSPRRSSYNEQFF.

This clone occurred many times. Read coverage stops 3 residues before the CDR3 terminus; the germline J gene supplies the remainder. This chain connects TRBV11-2 to TRBJ1-2; 9 nucleotides agree with TRBD1. CDR1 is SGHAT and CDR2 is FQNNGV in the germline V gene. There are 14 residues in the CDR3. The CDR3 loop reads CASSRDRASGGYTF. The covered CDR3 bases are TGTGCCAGCAGTCGGGACAGGGCATCGGGGGGC.

In this sample, this clone turned up many times. The CDR3 end is not reached by the read, which stops 3 residues before it; the germline J gene fills it in. The chain employs TRBV30 and TRBJ2-3; D might be TRBD2 (7 bases). Germline lookup yields CDR1 GTSNPN and CDR2 SVGIG (reference sequence). The ends were cut back, 5 bases at V and 4 bases at J, with 22 bases in the middle. The CDR3 totals 16 residues. The CDR3 protein is CAWGPAAGAGADTQYF. The CDR3 bases that were read are TGTGCCTGGGGCCCGGCGGCGGGGGCAGGCGCAGATACG.

This clone was counted at least ten times. The DNA ends 3 residues before the CDR3 does, and the rest of the CDR3 is filled in from the germline J gene. The chain carries TRBV20-1 and TRBJ2-2; TRBD2 might be the D (5 bases). The CDR3 is 14 amino acids. Trimming shortened V by 5 bases and J by 3 bases, and 13 bases separated the two germline ends. The germline gives CDR1 DFQATT, CDR2 SNEGSKA (reference sequence). The sequenced CDR3 bases are TGCAGTGCTTACCGAGTCGGGGACACCGGGGAG. Protein: CSAYRVGDTGE. The whole CDR3 reads CSAYRVGDTGELFF.

This clone was counted between two and nine times. The read falls 3 residues short of the CDR3 end, and the missing part is taken from the germline J gene. The chain joins TRBV25-1 to TRBJ2-7; 8 bases align to TRBD2. Germline values: CDR1 MGHDK, CDR2 SYGVNS. This CDR3 is 14 amino acids long. J was trimmed by 2 bases and V by 6 bases; bases with no gene match: 6. The sequenced part of the CDR3 DNA is TGTGCCAGCAGCACACTAGCGGTAACCTACGAG. Its protein product is CASSTLAVTYE. The entire CDR3 sequence reads CASSTLAVTYEQYF.

This clone has more than one count but fewer than ten. CDR3 sequence reads: CASRKATGTETQYF. The sequenced part of the CDR3 DNA is TGTGCCAGCAGGAAGGCGACAGGGACCGAGACC. The rearrangement links TRBV25-1 to TRBJ2-5, with 7 bases lining up with TRBD1. Read sequence stops 3 residues before the CDR3 end, and the germline J gene provides the missing end. Trimming removed 6 bases from V and 5 bases from J; junction bases left unmatched: 9. Per the germline V gene, CDR1 is MGHDK and CDR2 is SYGVNS. The CDR3 has 14 residues. The full variable domain, completed using reference TRBV25-1 and TRBJ2-5, is EADIYQTPRYLVIGTGKKITLECSQTMGHDKMYWYQQDPGMELHLIHYSYGVNSTEKGDLSSESTVSRIRTEHFPLTLESARPSHTSQYLCASRKATGTETQYFGPGTRLLVL.

This clone has ten or more counts. The CDR3 extends 3 residues past the end of the read, so its final part is completed from the germline J gene. The rearrangement links TRBV30 to TRBJ1-5, with D possibly matching TRBD1 (5 bases). Trimming pared 0 bases from V and 5 bases from J, leaving 11 bases between. The CDR3 spans 14 residues. Germline loops: CDR1 GTSNPN, CDR2 SVGIG (reference sequence). CDR3 sequence reads: CAWSVSGGYQPQHF. CDR3 DNA (partial): TGTGCCTGGAGTGTATCGGGGGGGTATCAGCCC. The full variable domain, in which reference TRBV30 and TRBJ1-5 provide the parts outside the CDR3, is SQTIHQWPATLVQPVGSPLSLECTVEGTSNPNLYWYRQAAGRGLQLLFYSVGIGQISSEVPQNLSASRPQDRQFILSSKKLLLSDSGFYLCAWSVSGGYQPQHFGDGTRLSIL.

This clone was picked up many times. Sequencing ends 3 residues short of the CDR3 end; the germline J gene provides the rest. V gene TRBV5-6 combines with J gene TRBJ1-1; D remains unclear. Germline CDR1 SGHDT, CDR2 YYEEEE. The CDR3 is made up of 13 amino acids. V lost 4 bases to trimming and J lost 1 base, with 8 bases between them. The covered CDR3 bases are TGTGCCAGCAGCCGTCCAGGGAACACTGAA. It is translated as CASSRPGNTE. The CDR3 as a whole reads CASSRPGNTEAFF. The full variable domain, rest sourced from reference TRBV5-6 and TRBJ1-1, is DAGVTQSPTHLIKTRGQQVTLRCSPKSGHDTVSWYQQALGQGPQFIFQYYEEEERQRGNFPDRFSGHQFPNYSSELNVNALLLGDSALYLCASSRPGNTEAFFGQGTRLTVV.

Ten or more counts support this clone. The CDR3 goes on 3 residues after the read ends, and that part is filled in from the germline J gene. The chain joins TRBV12-3 or TRBV12-4 to TRBJ2-7, with D perhaps matching TRBD2 (6 bases). The CDR3 contains 15 residues. Deletions cut 3 bases from V and 0 bases from J, with 12 bases between. CDR3 region: CASSLEGQSSYEQYF. CDR3 DNA (partial): TGTGCCAGCAGTTTGGAGGGCCAGAGCTCCTACGAG.

This clone was picked up many times. The CDR3 end falls 3 residues outside the read, so it is completed with the germline J gene. The V call is TRBV5-1, the J call TRBJ2-3; D uncertain. From germline, CDR1 is SGHRS and CDR2 YFSETQ. Trimming took off 5 bases at V and 0 bases at J, with 10 bases between the two ends. The CDR3 loop spans 14 amino acids. The covered CDR3 bases are TGCGCCAGCAGGTCGGTCAGGAGCACAGATACG. This translates into CASRSVRSTDT. The entire CDR3 sequence reads CASRSVRSTDTQYF.

This clone came up many times. The read ends 3 residues early relative to the CDR3; the germline J gene fills the gap. V gene TRBV7-2 combines with J gene TRBJ1-2; tentative D call: TRBD1 (5 bases). The CDR3 extends over 14 amino acids. Germline V gives CDR1 SGHTA, CDR2 FQGNSA. V lost 4 bases, J lost 6 bases, and 15 bases lay in between. CDR3 DNA, as far as it was read: TGTGCCAGCAGCTCCCGCTCCCAGGGCCATGGC. Its translation: CASSSRSQGHG. The whole CDR3 protein is CASSSRSQGHGYTF.

This clone has a count of ten or more. The CDR3: CASGTEGGQRGYTF. Incomplete CDR3 DNA: TGTGCCAGCGGGACCGAGGGGGGGCAAAGGGGC. The V gene is TRBV7-2, the J gene TRBJ1-2, with D maybe TRBD1 (6 bases). The observed sequence ends 3 residues before the CDR3 terminus, with the missing tail filled in from the germline J gene. The CDR3 consists of 14 residues. In germline, CDR1 is SGHTA, CDR2 FQGNSA.

This clone was counted at least ten times. The CDR3 end is not reached by the read, which stops 3 residues before it; the germline J gene fills it in. V gene TRBV7-2 combines with J gene TRBJ2-3, with D possibly being TRBD2 (6 bases). This CDR3 region has 14 residues. Germline assignment: CDR1 SGHTA and CDR2 FQGNSA. V was shortened by 1 base and J by 3 bases, with 8 bases between the two germline ends. This chain's CDR3 is CASSLVAATDTQYF. CDR3 DNA, as far as it was read: TGTGCCAGCAGCTTAGTAGCGGCAACAGATACG.

Ten or more counts support this clone. The CDR3 end lies 3 residues beyond the end of the read and is filled in from the germline J gene. The chain combines TRBV24-1 with TRBJ2-3, with TRBD2 matching over 9 bases. Germline V gene data show CDR1 as KGHDR and CDR2 as SFDVKD. The V segment lost 4 bases and the J segment 6 bases; nucleotides outside the gene matches: 7. CDR3 length: 15 amino acids. The part of the CDR3 DNA that was read is TGTGCCACCAGTGACCTGAGACTAGCGGATGATACG. Translated, it gives CATSDLRLADDT. From start to end, the CDR3 is CATSDLRLADDTQYF.

In its sample, this clone was seen many times. Sequencing ends 3 residues short of the CDR3 end; the germline J gene provides the rest. J is TRBJ2-7 and V is TRBV19; TRBD1 matches at 7 bases. J gave up 6 bases and V 5 bases, and 10 bases lay outside the gene matches. The CDR3 has 14 residues. Germline loops: CDR1 LNHDA, CDR2 SQIVND (reference sequence). The sequenced CDR3 bases are TGTGCCAGTAGTCCCAGACAGGGCCCCGGCGAG. Its protein product is CASSPRQGPGE. The whole CDR3 sequence is CASSPRQGPGEQYF.

This clone was found many times. The CDR3 goes on 3 residues after the read ends, and that part is filled in from the germline J gene. The chain links TRBV7-3 to TRBJ2-3; no definite D call. The CDR3 loop spans 13 amino acids. Trimming removed 5 bases from V and 5 bases from J, with 11 bases in between. Per germline, CDR1 SGHTA and CDR2 FQGTGA. Incomplete CDR3 DNA: TGTGCCAGCAGCCCACAACCCGAAGATACG. It is translated as CASSPQPEDT. In full, the CDR3 is CASSPQPEDTQYF.

This clone was detected ten times or more. Read coverage stops 3 residues before the CDR3 terminus; the germline J gene supplies the remainder. This sequence joins TRBV7-2 and TRBJ2-7; 10 nucleotides line up with TRBD1. The germline gives CDR1 SGHTA, CDR2 FQGNSA. The V and J ends lost 6 bases and 4 bases, in that order; junction bases with no gene match: 6. The CDR3 has 14 residues. CDR3 bases read: TGTGCCAGCAGTCAACGACAGGGGGCATACGAG. As protein: CASSQRQGAYE. The whole CDR3 protein is CASSQRQGAYEQYF.

Ten or more counts support this clone. The read comes to an end 3 residues before the CDR3 does, leaving the germline J gene to fill in the end. This chain connects TRBV19 to TRBJ2-7, with D possibly TRBD1 on 5 matching bases. The V end lost 5 bases, the J end lost 2 bases, and 7 bases lay between the germline ends. The CDR3 sequence is 12 residues long. Germline V gives CDR1 LNHDA, CDR2 SQIVND (reference sequence). The CDR3 loop reads CASSQGTYEQYF. CDR3 DNA (partial): TGTGCCAGTAGTCAGGGCACCTACGAG.

This clone has at least ten counts. The read comes to an end 3 residues before the CDR3 does, leaving the germline J gene to fill in the end. V is TRBV2 and J is TRBJ2-2, with D unresolved. The CDR3 totals 14 residues. From germline, CDR1 is SNHLY and CDR2 FYNNEI. V lost 4 bases, J lost 6 bases, and 12 bases lay in between. The CDR3 DNA, read in part, is TGTGCCAGCAGTGTTCTCAAAGGGTCCGGGGAG. It yields the protein CASSVLKGSGE. The full CDR3 reads CASSVLKGSGELFF.

This clone was counted ten times or more. The read finishes 3 residues shy of the CDR3 end, and the germline J gene is used to complete it. The chain recombines TRBV18 with TRBJ2-1; 10 bases are shared with TRBD2. The germline gives CDR1 KGHSH, CDR2 LQKENI. V was pared by 1 base and J by 2 bases, with 5 bases of the junction left unmatched. The CDR3 runs 17 residues. The CDR3 protein is CASSPLAGGGTYNEQFF. The CDR3 bases that were read are TGTGCCAGCTCACCACTAGCGGGAGGTGGAACCTACAATGAG. Drawing the rest from reference TRBV18 and TRBJ2-1, the complete variable domain is NAGVMQNPRHLVRRRGQEARLRCSPMKGHSHVYWYRQLPEEGLKFMVYLQKENIIDESGMPKERFSAEFPKEGPSILRIQQVVRGDSAAYFCASSPLAGGGTYNEQFFGPGTRLTVL.

This clone was seen many times. The CDR3 end falls 3 residues outside the read, so it is completed with the germline J gene. The rearrangement joins TRBV12-3 or TRBV12-4 to TRBJ2-5; D unresolved. V was cut by 3 bases and J by 3 bases, with 5 bases left in between. The CDR3 contains 12 residues. CDR3: CASSFLKETQYF. The sequenced CDR3 bases are TGTGCCAGCAGTTTCCTTAAAGAGACC.

This clone was picked up many times. The observed sequence ends 3 residues before the CDR3 terminus, with the missing tail filled in from the germline J gene. The V gene is TRBV6-2 or TRBV6-3, the J gene TRBJ2-3, with D uncertain. Trimming removed 7 bases at V and 2 bases at J, with 16 bases between. The CDR3 has 15 amino acids. Germline V gene lookup returns CDR1 MNHEY and CDR2 SVGEGT. Incomplete CDR3 DNA: TGTGCCAGCAAGCAGGCCCCGAGTTCCACAGATACG. Its protein is CASKQAPSSTDT. The CDR3 in its entirety is CASKQAPSSTDTQYF.

In its sample, this clone was seen many times. The read comes to an end 3 residues before the CDR3 does, leaving the germline J gene to fill in the end. The chain couples TRBV5-6 to TRBJ2-1, with 9 bases matching TRBD2. The V segment lost 0 bases and the J segment 9 bases; nucleotides outside the gene matches: 7. Germline CDR1 SGHDT, CDR2 YYEEEE. The CDR3 runs 15 residues. The sequenced part of the CDR3 DNA is TGTGCCAGCAGCTTGGCACTAGCGGGTATTTCTGAG. The encoded protein is CASSLALAGISE. The complete CDR3 reads CASSLALAGISEQFF.

Many counts were recorded for this clone. The sequence runs out 3 residues before the end of the CDR3; the remainder is reconstructed from the germline J gene. The gene calls are TRBV7-8 and TRBJ2-2; 10 positions match TRBD1. CDR1 is SGHVS, CDR2 FQNEAQ, per germline. This CDR3 is built from 16 residues. V lost 4 bases, J lost 6 bases, and 8 bases stayed unmatched. The sequenced CDR3 bases are TGTGCCAGCAGCTATGACAGGGGGCTCTTTCCCGGGGAG. Translating it yields CASSYDRGLFPGE. The full CDR3 protein is CASSYDRGLFPGELFF.

This clone was observed many times. The read falls 3 residues short of the CDR3 end, and the missing part is taken from the germline J gene. The chain links TRBV20-1 to TRBJ1-4, with 9 bases lining up with TRBD1. Germline V CDR1 and CDR2: DFQATT, SNEGSKA (reference sequence). The CDR3 loop spans 14 amino acids. Trimming at V came to 1 base and at J to 8 bases, leaving 5 bases not matched to a gene. The part of the CDR3 DNA that was read is TGCAGTGCTAGAGCCGGGACAGGGTGGGAAAAA. This encodes CSARAGTGWEK. The whole CDR3 sequence reads CSARAGTGWEKLFF.

The sample holds many counts of this clone. CDR3 protein: CASDRENTGELFF. Partial CDR3 DNA: TGTGCCAGCGACAGGGAGAACACCGGGGAG. This chain connects TRBV19 to TRBJ2-2; TRBD1 aligns across 7 bases. The read comes to an end 3 residues before the CDR3 does, leaving the germline J gene to fill in the end. This CDR3 spans 13 amino acids. Germline V gene data show CDR1 as LNHDA and CDR2 as SQIVND (reference sequence). V dropped 9 bases and J dropped 1; count of bases not matched to a gene: 2.

This clone came up many times. Coverage ceases 3 residues before the CDR3 finishes, and the germline J gene fills in the end. The V gene is TRBV5-1, the J gene TRBJ2-1, with 10 bases fitting TRBD1. Germline V CDR1 and CDR2: SGHRS, YFSETQ. This CDR3 has 15 amino acids. V shed 2 bases and J 3 bases; nucleotides not matched to a gene: 2. The part of the CDR3 DNA that was read is TGCGCCAGCAGCTTACGGACAGGGGGCTACAATGAG. This gives the protein CASSLRTGGYNE. The whole CDR3 region reads CASSLRTGGYNEQFF.

There are many counts of this clone. The read terminates 3 residues before the CDR3 end, so the remaining end is supplied by the germline J gene. This chain links TRBV11-2 with TRBJ1-4, with 7 bases aligning to TRBD1. The CDR3 is made up of 15 amino acids. The V gene's germline CDR1 is SGHAT and CDR2 FQNNGV. V trimming: 3 bases; J trimming: 6 bases; junction bases outside the gene matches: 7. CDR3 sequence reads: CASSFWGQGDEKLFF. CDR3 bases read: TGTGCCAGCAGCTTTTGGGGCCAGGGGGATGAAAAA. The whole variable domain, filled in from reference TRBV11-2 and TRBJ1-4, reads EAGVAQSPRYKIIEKRQSVAFWCNPISGHATLYWYQQILGQGPKLLIQFQNNGVVDDSQLPKDRFSAERLKGVDSTLKIQPAKLEDSAVYLCASSFWGQGDEKLFFGSGTQLSVL.